This T cell receptor beta chain was profiled in a study of metastatic and nonmetastatic thyroid tumors. Turning to the study itself: Malignant thyroid and benign thyroid patients provided blood and tumor or nodule tissue whose repertoires were compared. Study findings and constraints: Reported TCR beta diversity, measured in blood and tumor, was significantly higher for malignant thyroid tumors than for benign nodules.

Worth noting for this clone: What it recognizes is unknown. Being one base from a much bigger clone, this may be a read error. Other DNA sequences from this sample encode an identical CDR3 as well.

As handled by the study authors: The distant-metastasis classifier for papillary thyroid cancer was built from CDR3 differences across clinicopathological groups. Using MiXCR, TCRdb reanalyzed the PCR reads. V and J calls and clone size were set by TCRdb, not the authors. The sample has around 44,000 clones; roughly 27% are singletons. Every patient underwent thyroid surgery untreated. There are 17 residues in the CDR3. CDR1 and CDR2 from the germline V gene are KGHDR and SFDVKD. The receptor's source is a male donor with papillary thyroid cancer or a benign thyroid nodule (not recorded which). Some clones in this sample may be carry-over from other donors' samples. This chain uses TRBV24-1 with TRBJ1-3, with D tentatively TRBD1 (6 bases). What was sequenced was blood. Here the CDR3 DNA reads TGTGCCACCAGTGCTGCACCGGGACAACTCTCTGGAAACACCGTATATTTT. It translates to CATSAAPGQLSGNTVYF.